A selection of T cell receptor beta chains follows, all from one sample in a study of T cell repertoires in cytomegalovirus infection. Using its own MiXCR run on the reads, TCRdb lists one record per CDR3 protein. This table holds about 100,000 distinct CDR3 sequences, approximately 30% found once. These TCRs are of unknown antigen specificity. Here the sequenced sample was CD8+ T cells from cultured PBMCs, taken from culture after CMV antigen stimulation. The receptors shown here come from a human donor in good health (CMV status not recorded). Some clones in this sample may be carry-over from other donors' samples. CDR3s include the opening cysteine and the closing phenylalanine or tryptophan. A D gene is named only where the DNA matches it firmly. Size tells how often a clone was seen (once, few, many) or the class of an expanded clone, and some rows leave it out.

size	D	V	J	DNA	CDR3
many	TRBD2	TRBV7-9	TRBJ2-4	TGTGCCAGCAGTACTAGCGGGATACCCCCCTACGCCAAAAACATTCAGTACTTC	CASSTSGIPPYAKNIQYF
.	TRBD1	TRBV28	TRBJ1-1	TGTGCCAGCAGTGAGCTACAGGGGTTGAACACTGAAACTTTCTTT	CASSELQGLNTETFF
few	TRBD1	TRBV27	TRBJ1-2	TGTGCCAGCAGTTTACTGTCCGGGACAGTCGACTACACCTTC	CASSLLSGTVDYTF
many	.	TRBV11-2	TRBJ2-3	TGTGCCAGCAGCCCCAATAGACTGCGAGATACGCAGTATTTT	CASSPNRLRDTQYF
few	TRBD2	TRBV28	TRBJ2-7	TGTGCCAGCAGTTTCGGCGGGGGTCTCTACGAGCAGTACTTC	CASSFGGGLYEQYF
.	TRBD1	TRBV2	TRBJ2-2	TGTGCCAGCAGTGAATTCGGACAGGGGGACACCGGGGAGCTGTTTTTT	CASSEFGQGDTGELFF
.	TRBD1	TRBV19	TRBJ1-2	TGTGCCAGTAGTTGGGGGACAGAACCTGTCTATGGCTACACCTTC	CASSWGTEPVYGYTF
few	.	TRBV19	TRBJ2-1	TGTGCCAGTAGTAGGGACGGTTACAATGAGCAGTTCTTC	CASSRDGYNEQFF
many	.	TRBV12-3/TRBV12-4	TRBJ1-2	TGTGCCAGCAGTTTGGGGTATGGGGGCTATGGCTACACCTTC	CASSLGYGGYGYTF
many	TRBD2	TRBV6-5	TRBJ2-7	TGTGCCAGCAGTTACGCTGGACTAGCGGCCTACGAGCAGTACTTC	CASSYAGLAAYEQYF
many	TRBD2	TRBV3-1	TRBJ2-1	TGTGCCAGCAGCCAAGAATCAGCGGGGCTGGATGAGCAGTTCTTC	CASSQESAGLDEQFF
.	TRBD2	TRBV20-1	TRBJ2-1	TGCAGTGCTACTTCAGCGGGGCCTGGTAGTGGTAATGAGCAGTTCTTC	CSATSAGPGSGNEQFF
.	.	TRBV5-6	TRBJ2-7	TGTGCCAGCAGCATCGGCCGGCTAACCTATACCTACGAGCAGTACTTC	CASSIGRLTYTYEQYF
.	.	TRBV12-3/TRBV12-4	TRBJ1-5	TGTGCCAGCAGTTTCGAAGGGCCTGGGCAGCCCCAGCATTTT	CASSFEGPGQPQHF
.	TRBD2	TRBV7-8	TRBJ2-7	TGTGCCAGCTCCCCCTCTAGCGGGGGGATCTACGAGCAGTACTTC	CASSPSSGGIYEQYF
once	TRBD1	TRBV11-2	TRBJ2-7	TGTGCCAGCAGCCCCTGGACAGGGGACGAGCAGTACTTC	CASSPWTGDEQYF
.	.	TRBV10-3	TRBJ2-3	TGTGCCATCAGTGAGTCGTATGGGGGGGCAGTGGATACGCAGTATTTT	CAISESYGGAVDTQYF
.	.	TRBV7-6	TRBJ1-2	TGTGCCAGCAGCGCAACAGGGACCCCGAACTATGGCTACACCTTC	CASSATGTPNYGYTF
.	.	TRBV24-1	TRBJ1-2	TGTGCCACCAGTGATTTCACTGACGCTTATGGCTACACCTTC	CATSDFTDAYGYTF
.	.	TRBV6-5	TRBJ2-3	TGTGCCAGCAGTTACCAGGGTACAGATACGCAGTATTTT	CASSYQGTDTQYF
.	TRBD1	TRBV5-1	TRBJ2-1	TGCGCCAGCAGCTTACAGGGGGCCGAGTACAATGAGCAGTTCTTC	CASSLQGAEYNEQFF
.	.	TRBV20-1	TRBJ1-3	TGCAGTGCTAGAGAGGCGGCGGCTAGAAACACCATATATTTT	CSAREAAARNTIYF
.	.	TRBV24-1	TRBJ2-5	TGTGCCACCAGTGACCGGACAACCCCACCGACCCAGTACTTC	CATSDRTTPPTQYF
.	TRBD1	TRBV27	TRBJ1-2	TGTGCCAGCAGTCCTGGGACAGGGAGGCTCTTCGGCTACACCTTC	CASSPGTGRLFGYTF
few	.	TRBV7-9	TRBJ2-7	TGTGCCAGCAGCTTATTTTCAGGCTACGAGCAGTACTTC	CASSLFSGYEQYF
many	TRBD1	TRBV11-3	TRBJ1-1	TGTGCCAGCAGCTGGACAGGGAACACTGAAGCTTTCTTT	CASSWTGNTEAFF
.	TRBD2	TRBV7-8	TRBJ2-1	TGTGCCAGCAGCCCAAAGCGGGGCTCCTACAATGAGCAGTTCTTC	CASSPKRGSYNEQFF
few	.	TRBV25-1	TRBJ2-7	TGTGCCAGCAGTGAATTCTCCTACGAGCAGTACTTC	CASSEFSYEQYF
.	.	TRBV5-1	TRBJ2-7	TGCGCCAGCAGCCCCCAGGGCGGGGGCCTCTACGAGCAGTACTTC	CASSPQGGGLYEQYF
many	TRBD1	TRBV7-8	TRBJ1-1	TGTGCCAGCAGCTCCAGGGGGCGCGGGACTGAAGCTTTCTTT	CASSSRGRGTEAFF
few	.	TRBV29-1	TRBJ1-1	TGCAGCGCCCGTGAACCGGACAGTTACACTGAAGCTTTCTTT	CSAREPDSYTEAFF
many	.	TRBV5-6	TRBJ1-1	TGTGCCAGCAGCTTGACGGCCACTGAAGCTTTCTTT	CASSLTATEAFF
few	TRBD1	TRBV4-1	TRBJ1-2	TGCGCCAGCAGCCAAGTAGCAGGGGGAAATGGCTACACCTTC	CASSQVAGGNGYTF
few	TRBD2	TRBV19	TRBJ2-3	TGTGCCAGTAGTATACTACGGTTAGCGGGGCCAGGGGATACGCAGTATTTT	CASSILRLAGPGDTQYF
many	TRBD1	TRBV7-2	TRBJ2-7	TGTGCCAGCAGCCCGGACAGGGGTAGGTACGAGCAGTACTTC	CASSPDRGRYEQYF
few	.	TRBV5-5	TRBJ2-7	TGTGCCAGCAGCTTCCCCCGACTAGGGAGCTCCTACGAGCAGTACTTC	CASSFPRLGSSYEQYF
.	.	TRBV7-9	TRBJ1-2	TGTGCCAGCAGCTTTGACAGTCTCTATGGCTACACCTTC	CASSFDSLYGYTF
.	.	TRBV19	TRBJ1-2	TGTGCCAGTAGTACAGGGATTAGCGGCTACACCTTC	CASSTGISGYTF
.	.	TRBV4-2	TRBJ2-7	TGTGCCAGCAGCCAAGAGGCTAGCGCCGTCTCCTACGAGCAGTACTTC	CASSQEASAVSYEQYF
once	.	TRBV5-6	TRBJ2-6	TGTGCCAGCAGCTCCCGCCCGGGGAAGAGTTGGGCCAACGTCCAGACTTTC	CASSSRPGKSWANVQTF
.	.	TRBV4-1	TRBJ1-1	TGCGCCAGCAGCCAAGAGTACCTGGGGAACACTGAAGCTTTCTTT	CASSQEYLGNTEAFF
few	.	TRBV12-3/TRBV12-4	TRBJ2-7	TGTGCCAGCAGCCCGGGACGCAGGGTGGGTGAGCAGTACTTC	CASSPGRRVGEQYF
many	.	TRBV19	TRBJ1-3	TGTGCCAGTAGTATGGGGATCACACCCTCTGGAAACACCATATATTTT	CASSMGITPSGNTIYF
few	.	TRBV7-2	TRBJ1-2	TGTGCCAGCAGCTTAGCGCTGGCAGGGGAGCGGGGCTACACCTTC	CASSLALAGERGYTF
few	TRBD1	TRBV4-1	TRBJ2-7	TGCGCCAGCAGCCAAGCGGCGGACAGGGTGTCCTACGAGCAGTACTTC	CASSQAADRVSYEQYF
.	.	TRBV12-3/TRBV12-4	TRBJ2-7	TGTGCCAGCAGTCCCGTAGCCGGCTACGAGCAGTACTTC	CASSPVAGYEQYF
.	.	TRBV7-2	TRBJ1-3	TGTGCCAGCAGCTTTGGACCGTACTCTGGAAACACCATATATTTT	CASSFGPYSGNTIYF
few	.	TRBV28	TRBJ1-2	TGTGCCAGCAGTTCAGCCCCGGGTGGCTACACCTTC	CASSSAPGGYTF
few	.	TRBV4-1	TRBJ2-1	TGCGCCAGCAGCCCAGAAGACTCCAGCTCCTACAATGAGCAGTTCTTC	CASSPEDSSSYNEQFF
.	TRBD2	TRBV11-3	TRBJ2-5	TGTGCCAGCAGCTTAGGAGTAAGCGGGGGGATCCGCGAGACCCAGTACTTC	CASSLGVSGGIRETQYF
many	.	TRBV6-6	TRBJ1-3	TGTGCCAGCAGTTACGGACCTGCTGGAAACACCATATATTTT	CASSYGPAGNTIYF